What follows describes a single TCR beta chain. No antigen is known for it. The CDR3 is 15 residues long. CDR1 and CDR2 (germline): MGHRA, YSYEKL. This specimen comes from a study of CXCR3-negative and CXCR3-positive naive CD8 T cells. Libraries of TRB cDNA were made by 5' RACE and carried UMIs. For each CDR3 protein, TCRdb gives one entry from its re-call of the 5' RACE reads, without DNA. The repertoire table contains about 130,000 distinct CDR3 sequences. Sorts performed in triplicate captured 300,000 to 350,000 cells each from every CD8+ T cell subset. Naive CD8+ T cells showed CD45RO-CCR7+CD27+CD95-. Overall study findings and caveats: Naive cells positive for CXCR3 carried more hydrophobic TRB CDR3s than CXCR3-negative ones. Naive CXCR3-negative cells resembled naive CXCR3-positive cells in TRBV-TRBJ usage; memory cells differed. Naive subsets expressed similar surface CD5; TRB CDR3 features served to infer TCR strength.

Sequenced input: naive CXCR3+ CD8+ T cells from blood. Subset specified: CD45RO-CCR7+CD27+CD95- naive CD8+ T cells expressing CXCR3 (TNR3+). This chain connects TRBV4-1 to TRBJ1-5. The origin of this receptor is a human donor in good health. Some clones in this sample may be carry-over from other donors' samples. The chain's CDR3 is CASSQVNGYEQPQHF.